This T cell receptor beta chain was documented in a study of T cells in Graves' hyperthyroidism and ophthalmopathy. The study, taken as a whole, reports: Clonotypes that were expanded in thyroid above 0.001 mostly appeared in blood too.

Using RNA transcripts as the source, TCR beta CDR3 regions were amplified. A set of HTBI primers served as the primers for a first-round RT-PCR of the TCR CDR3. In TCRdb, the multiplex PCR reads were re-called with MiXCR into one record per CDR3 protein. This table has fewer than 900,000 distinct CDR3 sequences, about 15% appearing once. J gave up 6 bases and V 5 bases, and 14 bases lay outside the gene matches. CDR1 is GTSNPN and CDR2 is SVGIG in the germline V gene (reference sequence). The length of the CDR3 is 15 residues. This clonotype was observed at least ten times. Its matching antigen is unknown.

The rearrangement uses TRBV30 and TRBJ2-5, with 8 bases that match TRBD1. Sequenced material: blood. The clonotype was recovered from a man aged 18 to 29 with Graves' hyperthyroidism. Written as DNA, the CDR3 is TGTGCCTGGTCCTCGCCGGGACAGGCATTGAAGACCCAGTACTTC. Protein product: CAWSSPGQALKTQYF.